This T cell receptor beta chain was recovered during a study of early T cells in non-severe SARS-CoV-2 infection. The wider study: Bulk RNA taken from unsorted whole blood was sequenced, leaving chains unpaired.

TCRdb re-called the 5' RACE reads through MiXCR, storing one row per CDR3 protein. The table records about 61,000 distinct CDR3 sequences, about 12% of them present only once. CDR3 length: 16 amino acids. V lost 3 bases to trimming and J lost 4 bases; unmatched junction nucleotides: 5. Germline CDR1 reads ENHRY; CDR2 reads SYGVKD. Sequenced here: whole blood, sampled at baseline. This sequence originates from an adult who was a healthcare worker with PCR-confirmed SARS-CoV-2 infection or an uninfected control (not recorded which). The donor label of this sample is uncertain. The chain is built from TRBV10-3 and TRBJ2-7; 14 nucleotides line up with TRBD2. The CDR3 here is CAISEGGTSGGYEQYV. In DNA form, the CDR3 reads TGTGCCATCAGTGAAGGCGGGACTAGCGGGGGTTACGAGCAGTACGTC.